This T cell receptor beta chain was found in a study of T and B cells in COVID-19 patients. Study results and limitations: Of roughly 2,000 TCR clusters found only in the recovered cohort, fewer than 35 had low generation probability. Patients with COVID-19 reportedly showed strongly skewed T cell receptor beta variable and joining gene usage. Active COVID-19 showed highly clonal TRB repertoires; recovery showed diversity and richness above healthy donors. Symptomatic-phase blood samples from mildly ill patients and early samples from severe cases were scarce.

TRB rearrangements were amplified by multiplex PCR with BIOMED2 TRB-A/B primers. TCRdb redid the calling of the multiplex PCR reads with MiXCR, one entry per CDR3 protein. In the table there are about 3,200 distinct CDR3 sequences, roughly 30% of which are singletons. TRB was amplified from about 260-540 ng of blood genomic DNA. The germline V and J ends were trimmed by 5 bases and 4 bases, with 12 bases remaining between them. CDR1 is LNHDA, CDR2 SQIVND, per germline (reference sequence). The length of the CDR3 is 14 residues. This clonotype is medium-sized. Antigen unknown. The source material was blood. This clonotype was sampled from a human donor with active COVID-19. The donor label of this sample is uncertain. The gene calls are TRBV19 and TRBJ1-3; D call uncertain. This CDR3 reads CASSLRTSGNTIYF. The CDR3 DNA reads TGTGCCAGTAGTCTCCGGACCTCGGGAAACACCATATATTTT.